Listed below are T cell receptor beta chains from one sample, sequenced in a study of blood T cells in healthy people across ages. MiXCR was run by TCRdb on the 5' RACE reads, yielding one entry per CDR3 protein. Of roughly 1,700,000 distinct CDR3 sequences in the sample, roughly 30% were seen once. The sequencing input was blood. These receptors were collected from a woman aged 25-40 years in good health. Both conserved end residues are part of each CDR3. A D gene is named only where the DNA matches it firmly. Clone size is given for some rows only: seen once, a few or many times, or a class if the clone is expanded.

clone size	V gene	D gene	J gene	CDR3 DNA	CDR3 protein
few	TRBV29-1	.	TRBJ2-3	TGCAGCGTCCTAGGGGCGGAGGGCAGCACAGATACGCAGTATTTT	CSVLGAEGSTDTQYF
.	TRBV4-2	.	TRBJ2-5	TGTGCCAGCAGCCAAGATAGGAGCTACCGGGAGACCCAGTACTTC	CASSQDRSYRETQYF
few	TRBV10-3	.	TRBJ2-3	TGTGCCATCAGTGTAAGCGGGTACACAGATACGCAGTATTTT	CAISVSGYTDTQYF
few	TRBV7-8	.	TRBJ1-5	TGTGCCAGCAGCTTAGTTCCGACGATTCTCAATCAGCCCCAGCATTTT	CASSLVPTILNQPQHF
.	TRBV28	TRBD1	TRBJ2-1	TGTGCCAGCAGTCCACTCGAGGGACAGGCCCTCTACAATGAGCAGTTCTTC	CASSPLEGQALYNEQFF
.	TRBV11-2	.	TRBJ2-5	TGTGCCAGCAGCTTACGTGGGGGGGCCTCGGAGACCCAGTACTTC	CASSLRGGASETQYF
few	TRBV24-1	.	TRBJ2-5	TGTGCCACCAGTGATCCCGACAGATACCAAGAGACCCAGTACTTC	CATSDPDRYQETQYF
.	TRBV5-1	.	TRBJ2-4	TGCGCCAGCAGCCTTACACCGGGACTCTCCAAAAACATTCAGTACTTC	CASSLTPGLSKNIQYF
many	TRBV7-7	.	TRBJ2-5	TGTGCCAGCAGCCCCTCGGGGGCGCCTGAGACCCAGTACTTC	CASSPSGAPETQYF
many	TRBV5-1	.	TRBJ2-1	TGCGCCAGCAGCTTGGGCAATTCCCACAATGAGCAGTTCTTC	CASSLGNSHNEQFF
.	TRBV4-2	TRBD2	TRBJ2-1	TGTGCCAGCAGCCAAGATAGCGGGCTTTTGCAGTTCTTC	CASSQDSGLLQFF
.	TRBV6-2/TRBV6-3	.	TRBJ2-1	TGTGCCAGCAGTTACAGGGGCTCATATTCCGGGGATGAGCAGTTCTTC	CASSYRGSYSGDEQFF